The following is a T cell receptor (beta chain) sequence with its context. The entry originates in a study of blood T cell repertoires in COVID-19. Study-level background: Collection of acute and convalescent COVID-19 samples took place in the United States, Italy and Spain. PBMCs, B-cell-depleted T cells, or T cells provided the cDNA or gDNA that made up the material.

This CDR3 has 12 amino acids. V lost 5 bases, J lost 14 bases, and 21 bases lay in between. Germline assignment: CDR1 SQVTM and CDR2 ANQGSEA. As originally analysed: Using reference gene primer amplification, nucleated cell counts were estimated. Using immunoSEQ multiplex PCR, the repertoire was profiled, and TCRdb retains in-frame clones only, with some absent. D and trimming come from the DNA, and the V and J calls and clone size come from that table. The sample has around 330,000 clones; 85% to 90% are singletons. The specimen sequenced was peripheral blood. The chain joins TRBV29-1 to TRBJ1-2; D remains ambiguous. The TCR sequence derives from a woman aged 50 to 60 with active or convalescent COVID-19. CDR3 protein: CSVLGEHAAGTF. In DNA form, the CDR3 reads TGCAGCGTTTTGGGAGAACATGCGGCCGGTACCTTC.